Presented here are 4 T cell receptor beta chains from one specimen sequenced in a study of blood T cells in healthy people across ages. Primed by a sample-barcoded 5' primer and a J-beta primer mix, a second PCR proceeded for about 6 to 11 cycles. Using its own MiXCR run on the 5' RACE reads, TCRdb lists one record per CDR3 protein. The data hold about 540,000 distinct CDR3 sequences, with about 25% observed a single time. A further study also used this sample, focusing on T cells of mothers and their children.

The sample taken for sequencing was blood. Every receptor here comes from a boy younger than 18 in good health.

Details on this clonotype: Sequence at one end of the junction differs from germline and may be a read error. V gene TRBV11-2 combines with J gene TRBJ1-4; D is uncertain. CDR3 size: 15 residues. Per germline, CDR1 SGHAT and CDR2 FQNNGV. In DNA form, the CDR3 reads TGTGCCGGCAGCCTCCGAGGCCCAACTAATGAAAAACTGTTTTTT. It yields the protein CAGSLRGPTNEKLFF.

This clonotype occurred a few times. The J gene is TRBJ2-5, the V gene TRBV24-1; TRBD1 might be the D (5 bases). The J call is in doubt because the DNA end fits TRBJ2-7 better. Germline V gene lookup returns CDR1 KGHDR and CDR2 SFDVKD. The CDR3 consists of 16 residues. As DNA, the CDR3 is TGTGCCACCAGTGATCCCGGTGGAGACAGCGAGTACGAGCAGTACTTC. Protein sequence: CATSDPGGDSEYEQYF.

This clonotype was counted a few times. The CDR3 bases are TGCGCCAGCAAAATCGGGATCTCTGGAAACACCATATATTTT. This encodes CASKIGISGNTIYF. The rearrangement uses TRBV5-1 and TRBJ1-3; D gene unclear. Germline lookup yields CDR1 SGHRS and CDR2 YFSETQ. V lost 6 bases and J lost 0, with 10 bases in between. The CDR3 totals 14 residues.

CDR3 loop: CASSEVIETRGGELFF. In DNA, the CDR3 is TGTGCCAGCAGTGAAGTGATCGAGACTAGGGGCGGGGAGCTGTTTTTT. The V call is TRBV2, the J call TRBJ2-2; a weak D match, TRBD2 (6 bases). CDR1 is SNHLY and CDR2 is FYNNEI in the germline V gene. The CDR3 contains 16 residues. Trimming took 1 base from V and 7 from J, leaving 16 bases between them. The full variable domain, in which reference TRBV2 and TRBJ2-2 provide the parts outside the CDR3, is EPEVTQTPSHQVTQMGQEVILRCVPISNHLYFYWYRQILGQKVEFLVSFYNNEISEKSEIFDDQFSVERPDGSNFTLKIRSTKLEDSAMYFCASSEVIETRGGELFFGEGSRLTVL.